This T cell receptor beta chain was sequenced in a study of blood T cell repertoires in COVID-19. Study information: Donors in the United States, Italy and Spain gave samples during acute or convalescent COVID-19. PBMCs, B-cell-depleted T cells, or T cells were the source of the cDNA or gDNA that made up the material.

Generated by immunoSEQ multiplex PCR, the TCRdb table keeps only in-frame clones and is missing some. The sample contains roughly 100,000 clones, roughly 79% of which appear only once. The clonotype originates from an elderly man with acute or convalescent COVID-19. The sequenced material came from peripheral blood.

CDR3 DNA: TGTGCCAGCAGCTTCGAGGGGGGACAGCTGAAAAGTCTGTTTTTT. Its protein is CASSFEGGQLKSLFF. V usage is TRBV5-4 and J usage is TRBJ1-4; 7 bases align to TRBD1. Germline V gene sequence: CDR1 SGHNT, CDR2 YYREEE (reference sequence). V trimming: 2 bases; J trimming: 14 bases; junction bases outside the gene matches: 15. The CDR3 length is 15 residues.